This TCR beta chain emerged from a study of cytomegalovirus exposure and HLA in healthy donors. The ends were cut back, 7 bases at V and 0 bases at J, with 13 bases in the middle. The CDR3 is 15 residues long. The V gene's germline CDR1 is LNHDA and CDR2 SQIVND (reference sequence). PCR primers comprised 60 Vbeta and 13 Jbeta primers. Profiling relied on immunoSEQ multiplex PCR, and the TCRdb table lists in-frame clones only, not all of them. The sample yields approximately 150,000 clones, approximately 85% seen once. This TCR came from a man aged 50 to 59 in good health and CMV-seropositive. The sample was PBMCs. The gene calls are TRBV19 and TRBJ2-1, with D uncertain. The CDR3 spells CASKNQVSSYNEQFF. Written as DNA, the CDR3 is TGTGCCAGTAAAAATCAGGTGAGCTCCTACAATGAGCAGTTCTTC.